Described below is a single T cell receptor (beta chain) sequence and its context. The target of this receptor is not known. Base qualities are not provided; no much larger clone lies one nucleotide away. The entry originates in a study of CD8 T cells in Susac syndrome (dated by TCRdb to between 2017 and 2020). General notes on the study: Whether CD8+ T cell activation and differentiation in Susac syndrome was antigen driven was tested using repertoire sequencing. Clonality of the CD8+ T cell repertoire was compared between roughly twelve healthy donors, roughly 14 Susac syndrome patients and 15 multiple sclerosis patients.

High-throughput TCR beta sequencing profiled peripheral blood CD8+ and CD4+ T cells from healthy donors, Susac syndrome patients and multiple sclerosis patients. The healthy donors served as controls matched for age and sex. Bulk CD8+ and CD4+ T cells were purified by magnetic negative isolation, while CD8+ TEMRA cells were enriched using FACS. Blood was collected in EDTA tubes and processed within 24 hours, with PBMCs isolated through density gradient centrifugation. PBMCs intended for TCR sequencing were cryopreserved in liquid nitrogen and were subsequently thawed in a 37 degrees C water bath. The sorted or isolated CD4+, CD8+ and CD8+ TEMRA cells reached a purity of at least 90%. General study outcomes and caveats: The number of individuals in the TCR sequencing and HLA analysis was recognized as being relatively small.

The CDR3, cysteine through phenylalanine, is 15 amino acids long. The CDR3 DNA has 45 bases and is translated from base 1. Via the germline V gene (reference sequence), CDR1 is DFQATT and CDR2 SNEGSKA. Germline trimming: 2 bases from V, 2 bases from J; junction bases outside gene matches: 9. RNA was extracted using the RNeasy kit, and roughly 0.5 to 1 ug of the RNA was reverse transcribed with random hexamers. The immunoSEQ multiplex PCR assay, which covers 54 Vbeta and 13 Jbeta segments, was used to amplify TCR beta CDR3 regions. To correct PCR amplification bias, a synthetic template baseline was used for both primer optimization and computational correction. The study's own analysis went as follows. Reads were annotated to V, D and J genes according to IMGT and were analyzed with immunoSEQ Analyzer, with only productive sequences retained. Clonality was calculated as one minus the Shannon entropy normalized by log2 of the number of productive unique sequences. For each patient and control, public and private clones were evaluated within the 100 most prevalent clones. Clones were defined as Susac-specific if absent from the healthy and MS cohorts, from around 1,000 published viral clones and from other ImmuneACCESS disease sequences. The public reads were reanalyzed by TCRdb: fastp trimming at Q25, MiXCR alignment, in-frame beta chains only. One record per CDR3 amino acid sequence lists the most common genes and DNA. The V and J calls were determined by TCRdb, not by the authors. For this sample there are approximately 100,000 distinct CDR3 sequences; 85% to 95% appear just once. Together, the top ten hold roughly 0.11% of the sample.

Sequenced sample: CD8+ T cells from PBMCs. The chain uses TRBV20-1 and TRBJ2-7; 7 junctional bases match TRBD2. The source is a human donor in good health. For the CDR3, the sequence is CSARPRTRRAYEQYF. The nucleotide sequence reads TGCAGTGCTAGACCTCGGACTAGAAGAGCCTACGAGCAGTACTTC.